The T cell receptor beta chain under discussion was sequenced for a study of shared clonotypes between healthy human individuals. Study observations and caveats: Non-shared clonotypes displayed generation probabilities falling below those of clonotypes present in all four donors. Clonotype sharing across donors was expected to vary with sequencing depth.

This CDR3 has 15 amino acids. V shed 8 bases and J shed 1 base, with 17 bases lying between them. Germline CDR1 reads MNHNS; CDR2 reads SASEGT. Only CD45RO-negative cells positively selected for CCR7 counted as naive CD8 cells, so terminally differentiated effector memory CD45RA+ cells were excluded. Deep level was the assay's run setting. The assay was immunoSEQ multiplex PCR, and TCRdb's table has in-frame clones only and misses some. Of about 680,000 clones listed, around 92% are singletons. Notes on this clone: What it binds is not known.

This chain joins TRBV6-1 and TRBJ1-1; D might be TRBD1 (6 bases). The clonotype comes from a man aged 25 to 40 in good health. The sample consisted of naive CD8+ T cells sorted from blood. The CDR3 DNA reads TGTGCCAGCCACCCCCCGACGACAGGGAACACTGAAGCTTTCTTT. Residues: CASHPPTTGNTEAFF.